This T cell receptor (beta chain) was recovered during a study of CD8+ T cells in alopecia areata. This clone came up once. V shed 1 base and J shed 5 bases, with 6 bases lying between them. This CDR3 contains 12 residues. The germline CDR1 and CDR2 sequences are SGHRS and YFSETQ. T lymphocytes (CD4+ and CD8+) were sorted from PBMCs. TCR sequencing used cDNA made by reverse transcription of extracted RNA. Here immunoSEQ multiplex PCR was the method, and the copy in TCRdb shows in-frame clones only, minus some. The table lists hundreds of thousands of clones, roughly two thirds of them singletons, with 1.2% in the top ten.

This chain uses TRBV5-1 with TRBJ2-5; D ambiguous. The sequence was obtained from a human donor with alopecia areata. The specimen was CD4+ T cells sorted from blood, collected at week 0. The CDR3 reads CASSLMLETQYF. The CDR3 DNA reads as TGCGCCAGCAGCTTGATGCTGGAGACCCAGTACTTC. Based on the CDR3 plus reference TRBV5-1 and TRBJ2-5, the full variable domain is KAGVTQTPRYLIKTRGQQVTLSCSPISGHRSVSWYQQTPGQGLQFLFEYFSETQRNKGNFPGRFSGRQFSNSRSEMNVSTLELGDSALYLCASSLMLETQYFGPGTRLLVL.